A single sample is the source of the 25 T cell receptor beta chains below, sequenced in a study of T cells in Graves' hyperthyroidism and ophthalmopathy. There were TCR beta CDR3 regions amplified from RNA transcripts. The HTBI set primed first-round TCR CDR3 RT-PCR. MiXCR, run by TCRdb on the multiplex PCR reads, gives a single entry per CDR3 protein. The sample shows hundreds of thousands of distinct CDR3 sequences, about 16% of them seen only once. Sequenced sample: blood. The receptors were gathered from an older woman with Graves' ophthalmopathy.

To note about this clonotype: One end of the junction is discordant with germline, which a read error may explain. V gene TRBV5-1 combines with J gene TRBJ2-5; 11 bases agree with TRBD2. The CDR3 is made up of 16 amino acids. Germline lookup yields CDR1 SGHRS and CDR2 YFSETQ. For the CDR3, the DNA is TGCGCCTGCAGCTTAGGGACTAGCGGAACCCAAGAGACCCAGTACTTC. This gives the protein CACSLGTSGTQETQYF.

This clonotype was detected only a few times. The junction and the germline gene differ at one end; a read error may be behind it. The CDR3 loop reads CAGTKPEQPYDYTF. In DNA, the CDR3 is TGTGCCGGAACCAAACCGGAACAGCCTTATGACTACACCTTC. This sequence joins TRBV7-9 and TRBJ1-2; the D is unclear. Germline V gene data show CDR1 as SEHNR and CDR2 as FQNEAQ (reference sequence). The length of the CDR3 is 14 residues.

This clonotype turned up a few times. Here the CDR3 reads CASSQRGGKETQYF. CDR3 in DNA: TGTGCCAGCAGCCAACGCGGGGGGAAAGAGACCCAGTACTTC. The gene calls are TRBV3-1 and TRBJ2-5; 8 nucleotides line up with TRBD2. The V gene end was trimmed by 2 bases and the J gene end by 3 bases; junction bases not matched to a gene: 2. The CDR3 extends over 14 amino acids. Germline CDR1 reads LGHDT; CDR2 reads YNNKEL (reference sequence).

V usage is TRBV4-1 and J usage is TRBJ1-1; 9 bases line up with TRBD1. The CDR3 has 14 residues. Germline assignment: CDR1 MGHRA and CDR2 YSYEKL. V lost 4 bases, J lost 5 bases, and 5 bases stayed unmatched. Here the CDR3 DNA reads TGCGCCAGCAGCCGACTGACAGGGGGGACTGAAGCTTTCTTT. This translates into CASSRLTGGTEAFF.

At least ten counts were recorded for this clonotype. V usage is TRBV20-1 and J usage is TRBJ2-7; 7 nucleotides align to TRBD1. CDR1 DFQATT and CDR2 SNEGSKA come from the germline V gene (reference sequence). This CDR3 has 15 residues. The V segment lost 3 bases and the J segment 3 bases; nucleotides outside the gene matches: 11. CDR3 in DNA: TGCAGTGCTAGCCAGGGACAGCAGAATAACTACGAGCAGTACTTC. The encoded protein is CSASQGQQNNYEQYF.

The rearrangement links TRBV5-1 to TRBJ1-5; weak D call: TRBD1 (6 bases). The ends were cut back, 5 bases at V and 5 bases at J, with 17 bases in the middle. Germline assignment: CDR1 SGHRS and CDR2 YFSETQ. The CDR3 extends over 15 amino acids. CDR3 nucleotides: TGCGCCAGCAGGGGAGGGGAGGGGGGGGATCAGCCCCAGCATTTT. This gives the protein CASRGGEGGDQPQHF.

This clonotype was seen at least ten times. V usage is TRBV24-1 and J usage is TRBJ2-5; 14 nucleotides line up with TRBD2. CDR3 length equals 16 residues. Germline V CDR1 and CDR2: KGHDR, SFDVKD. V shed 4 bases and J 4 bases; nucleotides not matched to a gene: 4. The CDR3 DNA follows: TGTGCCACCAGTGAGACCGGACTAGCGGGAGGAGAGACCCAGTACTTC. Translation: CATSETGLAGGETQYF.

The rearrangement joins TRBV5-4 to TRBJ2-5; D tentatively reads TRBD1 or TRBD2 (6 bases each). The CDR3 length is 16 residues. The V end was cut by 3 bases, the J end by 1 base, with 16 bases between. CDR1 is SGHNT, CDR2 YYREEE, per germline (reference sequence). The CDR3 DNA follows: TGTGCCAGCAGCTGGGGTCGAGGGGGGCCCCAAGAGACCCAGTACTTC. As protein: CASSWGRGGPQETQYF.

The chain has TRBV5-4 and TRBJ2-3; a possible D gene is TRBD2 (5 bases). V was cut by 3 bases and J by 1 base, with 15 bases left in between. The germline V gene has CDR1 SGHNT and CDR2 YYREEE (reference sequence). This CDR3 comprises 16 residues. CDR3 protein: CASSYKAQAGTDTQYF. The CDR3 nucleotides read TGTGCCAGCAGCTACAAGGCGCAAGCGGGCACAGATACGCAGTATTTT.

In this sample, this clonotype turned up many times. CDR3 coding DNA: TGCGCCAGCAGCCTCTCAGCGGGAGGAGAGGATACGCAGTATTTT. The encoded protein is CASSLSAGGEDTQYF. The chain links TRBV5-1 to TRBJ2-3; TRBD2 agrees at 9 bases. CDR1 and CDR2 (germline): SGHRS, YFSETQ. V lost 4 bases and J lost 6; bases outside the gene matches: 9. The CDR3 extends over 15 amino acids.

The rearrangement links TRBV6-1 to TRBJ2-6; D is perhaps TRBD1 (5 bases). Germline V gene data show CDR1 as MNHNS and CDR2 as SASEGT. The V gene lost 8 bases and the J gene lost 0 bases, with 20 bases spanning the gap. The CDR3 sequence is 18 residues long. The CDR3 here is CASSGWGRKGSGANVLTF. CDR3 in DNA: TGTGCCAGCTCAGGATGGGGCAGGAAGGGCTCTGGGGCCAACGTCCTGACTTTC.

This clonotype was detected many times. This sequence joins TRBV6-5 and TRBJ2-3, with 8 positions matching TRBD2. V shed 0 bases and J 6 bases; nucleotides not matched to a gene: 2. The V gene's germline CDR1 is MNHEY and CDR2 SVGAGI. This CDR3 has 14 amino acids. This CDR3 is CASSYSGGRDTQYF. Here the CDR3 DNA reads TGTGCCAGCAGTTACTCCGGCGGGAGGGATACGCAGTATTTT.

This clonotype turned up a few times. The CDR3 loop reads CASSRPLAGESYEQYF. Here the CDR3 DNA reads TGTGCCAGTAGTAGGCCCCTGGCGGGAGAATCCTACGAGCAGTACTTC. The rearrangement links TRBV19 to TRBJ2-7; 7 nucleotides match TRBD2. Trimming took 4 bases from V and 1 from J; bases not matched to a gene: 10. This CDR3 has 16 amino acids. CDR1 is LNHDA, CDR2 SQIVND, per germline (reference sequence).

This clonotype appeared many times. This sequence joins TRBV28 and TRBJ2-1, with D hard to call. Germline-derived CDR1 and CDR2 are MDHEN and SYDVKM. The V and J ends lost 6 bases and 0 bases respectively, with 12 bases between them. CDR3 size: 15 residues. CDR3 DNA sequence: TGTGCCAGCAGCTGGCGCGGAAGCTCCTACAATGAGCAGTTCTTC. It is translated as CASSWRGSSYNEQFF.

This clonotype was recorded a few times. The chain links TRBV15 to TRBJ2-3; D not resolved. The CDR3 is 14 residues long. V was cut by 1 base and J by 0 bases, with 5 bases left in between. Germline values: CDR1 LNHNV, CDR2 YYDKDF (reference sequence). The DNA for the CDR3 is TGTGCCACCAGCAGAGGTCAGAGCACAGATACGCAGTATTTT. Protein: CATSRGQSTDTQYF.

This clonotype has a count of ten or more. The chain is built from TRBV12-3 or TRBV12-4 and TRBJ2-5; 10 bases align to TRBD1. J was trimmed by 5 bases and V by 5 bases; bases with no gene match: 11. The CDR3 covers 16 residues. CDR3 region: CASSLSPGTGDETQYF. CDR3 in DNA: TGTGCCAGCAGTCTATCCCCGGGGACAGGGGACGAGACCCAGTACTTC.

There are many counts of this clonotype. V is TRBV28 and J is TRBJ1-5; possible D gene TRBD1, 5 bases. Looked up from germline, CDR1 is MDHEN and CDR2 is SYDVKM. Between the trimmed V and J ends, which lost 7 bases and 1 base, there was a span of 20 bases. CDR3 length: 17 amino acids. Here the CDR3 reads CASITFGGGGSNQPQHF. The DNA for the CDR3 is TGTGCCAGCATCACATTTGGCGGGGGTGGCAGCAATCAGCCCCAGCATTTT.

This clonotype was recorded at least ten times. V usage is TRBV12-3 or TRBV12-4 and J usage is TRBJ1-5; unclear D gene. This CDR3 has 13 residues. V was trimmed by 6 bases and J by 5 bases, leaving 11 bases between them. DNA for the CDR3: TGTGCCAGCAGATCCGGGCGGGATCAGCCCCAGCATTTT. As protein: CASRSGRDQPQHF.

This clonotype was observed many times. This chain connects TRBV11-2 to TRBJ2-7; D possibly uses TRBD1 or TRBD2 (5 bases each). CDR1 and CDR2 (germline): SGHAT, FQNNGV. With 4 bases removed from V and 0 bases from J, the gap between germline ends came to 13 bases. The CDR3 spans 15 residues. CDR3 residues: CASSSVGTYSYEQYF. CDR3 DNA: TGTGCCAGCAGCTCGGTGGGGACCTACTCCTACGAGCAGTACTTC. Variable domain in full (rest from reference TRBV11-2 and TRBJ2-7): EAGVAQSPRYKIIEKRQSVAFWCNPISGHATLYWYQQILGQGPKLLIQFQNNGVVDDSQLPKDRFSAERLKGVDSTLKIQPAKLEDSAVYLCASSSVGTYSYEQYFGPGTRLTVT.

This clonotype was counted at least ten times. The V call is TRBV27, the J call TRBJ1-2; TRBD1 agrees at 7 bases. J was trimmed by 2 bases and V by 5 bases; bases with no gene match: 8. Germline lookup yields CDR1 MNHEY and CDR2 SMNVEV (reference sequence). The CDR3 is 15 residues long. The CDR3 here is CASSPREGANYGYTF. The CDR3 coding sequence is TGTGCCAGCAGTCCTCGGGAGGGGGCAAACTATGGCTACACCTTC.

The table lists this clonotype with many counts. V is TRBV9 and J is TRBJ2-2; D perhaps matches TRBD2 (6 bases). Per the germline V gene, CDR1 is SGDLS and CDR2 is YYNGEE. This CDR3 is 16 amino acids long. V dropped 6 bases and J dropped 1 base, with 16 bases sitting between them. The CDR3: CASTQSPGENTGELFF. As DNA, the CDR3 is TGTGCCAGCACCCAAAGTCCGGGAGAGAACACCGGGGAGCTGTTTTTT.

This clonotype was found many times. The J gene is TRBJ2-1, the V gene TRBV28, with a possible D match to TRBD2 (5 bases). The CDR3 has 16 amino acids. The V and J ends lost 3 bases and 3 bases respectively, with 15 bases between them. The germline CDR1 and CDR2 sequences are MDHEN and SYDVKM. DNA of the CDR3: TGTGCCAGCAGTTTGCTCACCTTTCGGGGCTACAATGAGCAGTTCTTC. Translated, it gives CASSLLTFRGYNEQFF.

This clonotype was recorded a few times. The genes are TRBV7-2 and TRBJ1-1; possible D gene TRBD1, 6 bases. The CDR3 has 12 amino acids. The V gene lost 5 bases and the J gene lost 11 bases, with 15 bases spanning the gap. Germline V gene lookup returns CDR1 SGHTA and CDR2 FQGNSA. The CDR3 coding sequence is TGTGCCAGCAGCCAACAGGGCGCCGGGGCTTTCTTT. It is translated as CASSQQGAGAFF.

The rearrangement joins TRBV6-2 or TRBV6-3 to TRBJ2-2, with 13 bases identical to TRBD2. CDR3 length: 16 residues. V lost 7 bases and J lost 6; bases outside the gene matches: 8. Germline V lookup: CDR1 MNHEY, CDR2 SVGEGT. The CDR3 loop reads CASTRGLAGRAGELFF. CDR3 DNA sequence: TGTGCCAGCACTCGGGGACTAGCGGGAAGGGCCGGGGAGCTGTTTTTT.

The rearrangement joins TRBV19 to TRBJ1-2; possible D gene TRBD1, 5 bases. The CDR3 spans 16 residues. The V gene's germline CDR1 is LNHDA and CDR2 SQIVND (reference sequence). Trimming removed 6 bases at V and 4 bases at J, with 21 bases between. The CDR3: CASSFTPRGGPYGYTF. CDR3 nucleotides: TGTGCCAGTAGCTTCACCCCTCGGGGGGGTCCCTATGGCTACACCTTC.